This T cell receptor beta chain was identified in a study of synovial regulatory T cells in juvenile arthritis. Remarks on this clone: Its specificity is not known.

The CDR3 is 14 amino acids. The DNA sequence is not available. Germline assignment: CDR1 MNHEY and CDR2 SVGAGI. Overall study results and limits: Inflammation-associated Treg cells in blood had less TCR diversity than the remaining blood Treg cells.

The protocol was immunoSEQ multiplex PCR, while the TCRdb copy is restricted to in-frame clones and leaves out a portion. The table gives 8,000 to 10,000 clones; the top ten clones make up just over 0.9% of it. The sequenced sample was Treg cells from blood. Stated subset: remaining (HLA-DR-negative) circulating blood Treg cells. The chain recombines TRBV6-5 with TRBJ2-3. The TCR comes from a donor younger than 30 with juvenile idiopathic arthritis. CDR3 in amino acids: CASSTRTKTDTQYF.